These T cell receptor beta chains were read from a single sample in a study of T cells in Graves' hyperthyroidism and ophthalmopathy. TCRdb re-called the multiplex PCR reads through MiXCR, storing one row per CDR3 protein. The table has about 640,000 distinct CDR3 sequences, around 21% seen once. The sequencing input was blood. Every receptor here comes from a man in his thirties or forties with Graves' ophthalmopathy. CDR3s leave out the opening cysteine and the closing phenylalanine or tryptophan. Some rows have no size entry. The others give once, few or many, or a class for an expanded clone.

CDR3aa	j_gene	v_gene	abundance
ASSDKGGGTEAF	TRBJ1-1	TRBV25-1	-
ASSYEQGAGGANVLT	TRBJ2-6	TRBV6-5	-
SVDAASNYGYT	TRBJ1-2	TRBV29-1	-
ASSRAPYEQY	TRBJ2-7	TRBV7-2	many
ASSPWRDQETQY	TRBJ2-5	TRBV3-1	many
ASSLGREADEQF	TRBJ2-1	TRBV11-3	many
AWSPALKTYEQY	TRBJ2-7	TRBV30	few
ATSPAWAAYGYT	TRBJ1-2	TRBV24-1	few
ASSQGSDRGSYEQY	TRBJ2-7	TRBV18	-
ASSFGLAGVGGGLETQY	TRBJ2-5	TRBV5-1	few
ASSRTSGPRNSYNEQF	TRBJ2-1	TRBV19	once
AWTHPRQAEAF	TRBJ1-1	TRBV30	many
ASSNRPGGGLSEQY	TRBJ2-7	TRBV6-1	-
SARNPLAGGDEQY	TRBJ2-7	TRBV20-1	-
ASSSPVRGNTEAF	TRBJ1-1	TRBV27	few
ASGSEERETQY	TRBJ2-5	TRBV7-9	-
ASSEVDREGYGYT	TRBJ1-2	TRBV6-1	many
ATSDSAGGPYNEQF	TRBJ2-1	TRBV24-1	few
SADFYTEAF	TRBJ1-1	TRBV20-1	-
ASSRYIRSSYNEQF	TRBJ2-1	TRBV5-6	-
ASSEWQDYQPQH	TRBJ1-5	TRBV12-3/TRBV12-4	many
ASRRDRLSSPLH	TRBJ1-6	TRBV3-1	-
ASSFVNTEAF	TRBJ1-1	TRBV28	many
ASSQQGFTYEQY	TRBJ2-7	TRBV6-2/TRBV6-3	few
ASSSPVGGGQETQY	TRBJ2-5	TRBV6-1	-
ASSPDLYTDTQY	TRBJ2-3	TRBV18	once
ASSPGREGLGEQF	TRBJ2-1	TRBV18	many
ASSPGGNNGYT	TRBJ1-2	TRBV5-1	many